The rows below give T cell receptor beta chains drawn from one sample of a study of T cell responses to AZD1222 COVID-19 vaccine. Sequencing was performed with immunoSEQ multiplex PCR; in TCRdb, only in-frame clones are kept and a portion is missing. The table shows over 50,000 clones, with roughly 84% occurring only once. The starting material was peripheral blood, obtained on day 0 of AZD1222 vaccination. The receptor source for this set is an adult in good health. CDR3s include the opening cysteine and the closing phenylalanine or tryptophan. A D gene is named only where the DNA matches it firmly. Clone size is stated in some rows and not others, as once, few, many or a class when expanded.

V	J	length	size	D	DNA	CDR3
TRBV6-5	TRBJ1-5	14	NA	NA	TGTGCCAGCGGACTGGGCCCTAGTAATCAGCCCCAGCATTTT	CASGLGPSNQPQHF
TRBV27	TRBJ1-1	14	NA	TRBD1	TGTGCCAGCAGGCAACAGGGGCGGAACACTGAAGCTTTCTTT	CASRQQGRNTEAFF
TRBV11-3	TRBJ1-3	15	NA	NA	TGTGCCAGCAGCTTGGGCCTTAGCTCTGGAAACACCATATATTTT	CASSLGLSSGNTIYF
TRBV3-1/TRBV3-2	TRBJ2-7	14	NA	NA	TGTGCCAGCAGCCAAGACCGGAGCTCCTACGAGCAGTACTTC	CASSQDRSSYEQYF
TRBV5-4	TRBJ1-5	14	NA	NA	TGTGCCAGCAGCATCCACGGGGGGCGGCAGCCCCAGCATTTT	CASSIHGGRQPQHF
TRBV25-1	TRBJ2-1	13	NA	NA	TGTGCCAGCTTAGGACCGGTTAACAATGAGCAGTTCTTC	CASLGPVNNEQFF
TRBV29-1	TRBJ2-5	10	NA	NA	TGCAGCGTTGAAGTGGAGACCCAGTACTTC	CSVEVETQYF
TRBV6-6	TRBJ2-2	15	NA	NA	TGTGCCAGCAGGCCAGGACAGACGAACACCGGGGAGCTGTTTTTT	CASRPGQTNTGELFF
TRBV19	TRBJ1-1	14	few	NA	TGTGCCAGTAGTCTCAGGGTTTTGAACACTGAAGCTTTCTTT	CASSLRVLNTEAFF
TRBV3-1/TRBV3-2	TRBJ2-7	14	NA	NA	TGTGCCAGCAGCCAGGAAAGATTCTCCTACGAGCAGTACTTC	CASSQERFSYEQYF
TRBV5-6	TRBJ1-3	17	NA	TRBD1	TGTGCCAGCAGCTTGGATACGGGCAGGGGGCCTGGAAACACCATATATTTT	CASSLDTGRGPGNTIYF
TRBV7-9	TRBJ2-7	15	once	NA	TGTGCCAGCAGCCAAGGAGACAGGGAGGTCTACGAGCAGTACTTC	CASSQGDREVYEQYF
TRBV3-1/TRBV3-2	TRBJ1-4	16	NA	NA	TGTGCCAGCAGCCCCCCGCCGTCAGCTACTAATGAAAAACTGTTTTTT	CASSPPPSATNEKLFF
TRBV6-5	TRBJ1-2	15	NA	NA	TGTGCCAGCAGTTACCATCGGGGAGATAGCTATGGCTACACCTTC	CASSYHRGDSYGYTF
TRBV19	TRBJ1-1	15	NA	NA	TGTGCCAGTAGTATAGCGGGTCTGACAACCCAGGAAGCTTTCTTT	CASSIAGLTTQEAFF
TRBV19	TRBJ1-1	13	NA	NA	TGTGCCAGTGGCAGGAGCATGAACACTGAAGCTTTCTTT	CASGRSMNTEAFF
TRBV5-8	TRBJ2-1	18	NA	TRBD2	TGTGCCAGCAGCTTAGGACTAGCGGGAGCGAATTTCTACAATGAGCAGTTCTTC	CASSLGLAGANFYNEQFF
TRBV28	TRBJ2-7	15	NA	TRBD1	TGTGCCAGCAGTTTAATCCGGGACAGATCCTACGAGCAGTACTTC	CASSLIRDRSYEQYF
TRBV5-1	TRBJ2-7	14	once	NA	TGCGCCAGCAGCTTGAGGGACCGAACCTACGAGCAGTACTTC	CASSLRDRTYEQYF
TRBV29-1	TRBJ1-2	15	NA	NA	TGCAGCGCAATCCCGGGGGGGACCACTAACTATGGCTACACCTTC	CSAIPGGTTNYGYTF
TRBV18	TRBJ2-6	14	NA	NA	TGTGCCAGCCAAGGGGGGTCTGGGGCCAACGTCCTGACTTTC	CASQGGSGANVLTF
TRBV4-3	TRBJ1-1	17	many	NA	TGCGCCAGCAGCCAAGAAGAGGGGTTGAAGGGGAACACTGAAGCTTTCTTT	CASSQEEGLKGNTEAFF
TRBV5-1	TRBJ2-7	14	NA	NA	TGCGCCAGCAGCGAGGTAGTGGAGCCCTACGAGCAGTACTTC	CASSEVVEPYEQYF